These T cell receptor beta chains were read from a single sample in a study of cytomegalovirus exposure and HLA in healthy donors. TCRdb's copy holds only in-frame clones and misses some; the assay was immunoSEQ multiplex PCR. The sample has about 190,000 clones; 87% are singletons. Sequencing was performed on PBMCs. The receptors stem from a boy aged 2 to 10 in good health and CMV-seronegative. Both conserved end residues are part of each CDR3. A D gene is named only where the DNA matches it firmly. The size entry is marked missing in some rows and otherwise reads once, few, many or a size class.

size | J | length | D | V | CDR3 | DNA
once | TRBJ2-2 | 15 | NA | TRBV5-1 | CASSLVRANTGELFF | TGCGCCAGCAGCTTGGTACGAGCGAACACCGGGGAGCTGTTTTTT
NA | TRBJ2-7 | 14 | NA | TRBV6-5 | CASSSNSVLYEQYF | TGTGCCAGCAGTTCAAATTCAGTTCTCTACGAGCAGTACTTC
NA | TRBJ2-1 | 15 | TRBD1 | TRBV2 | CASSLTGDSYNEQFF | TGTGCCAGCAGCTTGACAGGGGACTCCTACAATGAGCAGTTCTTC
NA | TRBJ2-1 | 12 | NA | TRBV9 | CASSVVENEQFF | TGTGCCAGCAGCGTAGTAGAGAATGAGCAGTTCTTC
NA | TRBJ2-1 | 12 | NA | TRBV30 | CAWSAQGNEQFF | TGTGCCTGGAGCGCGCAGGGCAATGAGCAGTTCTTC
NA | TRBJ2-1 | 15 | NA | TRBV7-6 | CASSLQWGRDNEQFF | TGTGCCAGCAGCTTACAATGGGGCCGGGACAATGAGCAGTTCTTC
NA | TRBJ2-1 | 14 | NA | TRBV5-1 | CASRVRVSYNEQFF | TGCGCCAGCAGGGTGAGGGTAAGCTACAATGAGCAGTTCTTC
NA | TRBJ1-1 | 13 | NA | TRBV5-4 | CASSSERAREAFF | TGTGCCAGCAGCTCCGAGAGGGCAAGGGAAGCTTTCTTT
once | TRBJ2-3 | 15 | TRBD2 | TRBV10-2 | CASSDTSGSTDTQYF | TGCGCCAGCAGTGACACTAGCGGGAGCACAGATACGCAGTATTTT
once | TRBJ2-5 | 17 | TRBD1 | TRBV5-1 | CASSLSGTGSLRETQYF | TGCGCCAGCAGCTTATCCGGGACAGGGAGTTTGAGAGAGACCCAGTACTTC
NA | TRBJ2-1 | 16 | TRBD2 | TRBV27 | CASSPAQAGGYNEQFF | TGTGCCAGCAGCCCAGCCCAAGCGGGAGGGTACAATGAGCAGTTCTTC
NA | TRBJ2-7 | 13 | NA | TRBV27 | CASSRQGSYEQYF | TGTGCCAGCAGCCGTCAGGGCTCCTACGAGCAGTACTTC
NA | TRBJ1-2 | 14 | NA | TRBV2 | CASSEAWGAYGYTF | TGTGCCAGCAGTGAAGCTTGGGGCGCTTATGGCTACACCTTC
few | TRBJ1-3 | 16 | TRBD1 | TRBV5-1 | CASSLTAGGAGNTIYF | TGCGCCAGCAGCTTGACGGCAGGGGGCGCGGGAAACACCATATATTTT
once | TRBJ2-7 | 14 | TRBD2 | TRBV10-2 | CASGPGLAGYEQYF | TGCGCCAGCGGACCGGGACTAGCAGGGTACGAGCAGTACTTC
NA | TRBJ2-7 | 10 | NA | TRBV20-1 | CSARLYEQYF | TGCAGTGCTAGACTCTACGAGCAGTACTTC
few | TRBJ1-1 | 15 | NA | TRBV19 | CASREQQGVNTEAFF | TGTGCCAGTAGAGAACAACAGGGAGTGAACACTGAAGCTTTCTTT
NA | TRBJ1-2 | 9 | NA | TRBV28 | CASPNGYTF | TGTGCCAGCCCCAATGGCTACACCTTC
NA | TRBJ2-3 | 19 | TRBD2 | TRBV30 | CAWRVGLAGGPWDTDTQYF | TGTGCCTGGAGAGTAGGACTAGCGGGGGGGCCATGGGACACAGATACGCAGTATTTT